What follows is one T cell receptor (beta chain) and its context. This sample is drawn from a study of monozygotic twins with inflammatory bowel disease. TCRdb reprocessed the 5' RACE reads, keeping one entry per CDR3 protein, no DNA. This sample's clone table lists 200,000 to 250,000 distinct CDR3 sequences. In germline, CDR1 is MNHEY, CDR2 SVGEGT. The CDR3 has 15 residues. The sample was blood. The rearrangement links TRBV6-2 or TRBV6-3 to TRBJ2-1; with no DNA, the TCRdb D assignment of TRBD1 cannot be verified. This clonotype was sampled from a human donor with ulcerative colitis or Crohn's disease, or a healthy co-twin of an affected twin (not recorded which). CDR3 region: CASRKGGESYNEQFF.